This TCR beta chain is from a study of regulatory T cells in long-lasting Graves disease. Investigators prepared the TCR beta libraries by applying iRepertoire HTBI primers and Arm-PCR of CDR3 regions. TCRdb reanalysed the multiplex PCR reads using MiXCR and keeps one entry per CDR3 protein. The sample records about half a million distinct CDR3 sequences, 20% to 25% being singletons. Time point reported: persistent/refractory GD, antithyroid drugs over 5 years with positive TRAb. PBMC-extracted RNA yielded the TCR library. In its sample, this clonotype was seen many times. V lost 3 bases and J lost 1, with 3 bases in between. The CDR3 runs to 13 residues.

The genes are TRBV12-3 or TRBV12-4 and TRBJ2-2; no definite D call. This clonotype was obtained from a female donor with Graves disease. The sample consisted of peripheral blood mononuclear cells (PBMCs), taken when the disease was refractory, from a patient treated with antithyroid drugs. Written as DNA, the CDR3 is TGTGCCAGCAGTTTTATGAACACCGGGGAGCTGTTTTTT. Translated: CASSFMNTGELFF.